The rows below give T cell receptor beta chains drawn from one sample of a study of cytomegalovirus exposure and HLA in healthy donors. The assay was immunoSEQ multiplex PCR, and TCRdb's table has in-frame clones only and misses some. The repertoire holds a few hundred thousand clones, with around 90% as singletons. The material sequenced was PBMCs. These receptors all stem from a man younger than 40 in good health and CMV-seronegative. CDR3s include the opening cysteine and the closing phenylalanine or tryptophan. The order of the fields is J gene, clone size, V gene, D gene, CDR3 DNA, CDR3 protein. A D gene is named only where the DNA matches it firmly. Size is omitted from some rows. Given values are once, few, many or a class for expanded clones.

>TRBJ1-4|NA|TRBV15|TRBD1
TGTGCCACCAGCAGGACAGGGGACGTCGAAAAACTGTTTTTT
CATSRTGDVEKLFF
>TRBJ1-2|NA|TRBV19|TRBD1
TGTGCCAGTATCGGGTTTGGACAGGGGAGGAAGGGCTACACCTTC
CASIGFGQGRKGYTF
>TRBJ2-7|NA|TRBV18|TRBD2
TGTGCCAGCTCCCGGGGGGTGATAGCGGAAACTACCTACGAGCAGTACTTC
CASSRGVIAETTYEQYF
>TRBJ2-1|once|TRBV4-2|NA
TGTGCCAGCAGCCCACTGATTTACAATGAGCAGTTCTTC
CASSPLIYNEQFF
>TRBJ2-7|NA|TRBV4-2|TRBD2
TGTGCCAGCAGCCAAGAAAATAGCGGGGGGTCCTACGAGCAGTACTTC
CASSQENSGGSYEQYF
>TRBJ1-2|NA|TRBV25-1|NA
TGTGCCAGCAGTAGACCCGGGACGGGAGGATATGGCTACACCTTC
CASSRPGTGGYGYTF
>TRBJ2-5|NA|TRBV4-2|NA
TGTGCCAGCAGCCAAGATCTGACCTACGGGGAGACCCAGTACTTC
CASSQDLTYGETQYF
>TRBJ2-3|once|TRBV9|TRBD2
TGTGCCAGCAGCGTAGTACGAGCGGGAGGTACGCAGTATTTT
CASSVVRAGGTQYF
>TRBJ2-7|NA|TRBV19|NA
TGTGCCAGTACCGGGGGATACGAGCAGTACTTC
CASTGGYEQYF
>TRBJ1-2|once|TRBV6-1|NA
TGTGCCAGCAGTGGGGGAGGCCCCGGCACATATGGCTACACCTTC
CASSGGGPGTYGYTF
>TRBJ1-3|NA|TRBV4-1|NA
TGCGCCAGCAGCCAAAGAACAGCGGGCACTGGAAACACCATATATTTT
CASSQRTAGTGNTIYF
>TRBJ2-7|NA|TRBV9|TRBD1
TGTGCCAGCAGCTCCGGACAGGGGGTATACGAGCAGTACTTC
CASSSGQGVYEQYF
>TRBJ2-5|NA|TRBV19|TRBD2
TGTGCCAGTAGTATAGATAGTCGGGCGGGAGCGTCCCGGGGGGCCCAGTACTTC
CASSIDSRAGASRGAQYF
>TRBJ1-1|NA|TRBV27|TRBD1
TGTGCCAGCAGTCCCCGGACAGGAAGGACTGAAGCTTTCTTT
CASSPRTGRTEAFF
>TRBJ2-2|NA|TRBV7-6|NA
TGTGCCAGCAGCTTAGGGACGGGAGCCGGGGAGCTGTTTTTT
CASSLGTGAGELFF
>TRBJ2-7|NA|TRBV29-1|TRBD1
TGCAGCGTTGAAGAGGGTCGGACAGGGGAAACCTACGAGCAGTACTTC
CSVEEGRTGETYEQYF
>TRBJ2-3|NA|TRBV2|NA
TGTGCCAGCAGTGAACTCCGACTAGGCACAGATACGCAGTATTTT
CASSELRLGTDTQYF
>TRBJ2-7|NA|TRBV7-2|TRBD1
TGTGCCAGCAGCTCCACAGGGGGCGGGTTGTACGAGCAGTACTTC
CASSSTGGGLYEQYF
>TRBJ2-2|NA|TRBV14|TRBD1
TGTGCCAGCAGCCAAGTTGCCGGGACAGGGGCTGTCGGGGAGCTGTTTTTT
CASSQVAGTGAVGELFF
>TRBJ1-2|NA|TRBV11-2|NA
TGTGCCAGCAGCCTCGTAACGGGTGACTATTCTGGCTACACCTTC
CASSLVTGDYSGYTF
>TRBJ1-2|NA|TRBV7-9|NA
TGTGCCAGCAGCCCAGGTCCTACCTTCAACTATGGCTACACCTTC
CASSPGPTFNYGYTF
>TRBJ2-7|NA|TRBV16|NA
TGTGCCAGCAGCTGGGAGCAGGCCTCCTACGAGCAGTACTTC
CASSWEQASYEQYF
>TRBJ2-7|NA|TRBV6-5|TRBD2
TGTGCCAGTTTGGGGGGGAGTACCTACGAGCAGTACTTC
CASLGGSTYEQYF
>TRBJ2-7|NA|TRBV25-1|TRBD2
TGTGCCAGCAGTGTCAGCGGGGGGTACGAGCAGTACTTC
CASSVSGGYEQYF
>TRBJ1-4|NA|TRBV7-9|TRBD1
TGTGCCAGCAGCTCCGACAGGGGGCGAGAAAAACTGTTTTTT
CASSSDRGREKLFF
>TRBJ1-2|NA|TRBV5-1|NA
TGCGCCAGCAGCTTGTTTGTAAACTATGGCTACACCTTC
CASSLFVNYGYTF
>TRBJ1-2|few|TRBV6-6|NA
TGTGCCAGCAGTTACGGGAGTCATGATGGCTACACCTTC
CASSYGSHDGYTF
>TRBJ1-2|NA|TRBV10-2|TRBD1
TGCGCCAGCGCTCGGACAGGGCAAGGCTACACCTTC
CASARTGQGYTF
>TRBJ2-7|NA|TRBV18|NA
TGTGCCAGCTCACCCTTAGCCTCCTACGAGCAGTACTTC
CASSPLASYEQYF
>TRBJ1-4|NA|TRBV6-5|NA
TGTGCCAGCTCCTGGGGGGGCCCTAGTGAAAAACTGTTTTTT
CASSWGGPSEKLFF
>TRBJ1-6|NA|TRBV30|TRBD1
TGTGCCTGGAGTGTTCCGGGACAGACAAATTCACCCCTCCACTTT
CAWSVPGQTNSPLHF
>TRBJ2-1|NA|TRBV11-3|NA
TGTGCCAGCAGCCCTCGCGGCGGAGGGGGGGGTGAGCAGTTCTTC
CASSPRGGGGGEQFF
>TRBJ1-6|once|TRBV9|TRBD1
TGTGCCAGCAGCGGCCAACAGGGGACTAATTCACCCCTCCACTTT
CASSGQQGTNSPLHF
>TRBJ2-7|NA|TRBV19|TRBD2
TGTGCCAGTAGTATCGCTCTAGCGGGGGTGCGCGAGCAGTACTTC
CASSIALAGVREQYF